This TCR beta chain comes out of a study of T cells in localized non-small cell lung cancer. Sequencing used immunoSEQ multiplex PCR; TCRdb keeps in-frame clones, though not all of them. The sample comprises about 1,500 clones, about a third of which are singletons, and about 6% rests with the top ten. V was shortened by 2 bases and J by 7 bases, with 15 bases between the two germline ends. The CDR3 has 14 residues. The V gene's germline CDR1 is SGHNT and CDR2 YENEEA. This clone was observed a handful of times. The antigen remains unidentified. Study-wide results and limits: In adjacent lung appeared a median 57 of the top 100 tumor clones. Uninvolved adjacent lung had more T cell clonality than any other tissue, topping tumor. Greater T cell density in blood accompanied longer overall survival.

The sample in question was lung tumor tissue, obtained before any cancer treatment. This sequence joins TRBV11-3 and TRBJ2-7; possible D gene TRBD2, 6 bases. This sequence originates from a female donor older than 55 with stage II lung adenocarcinoma. CDR3 coding DNA: TGTGCCAGCAGCTTACGCGGGGTCCAAGGGGAGCAGTACTTC. This sequence encodes CASSLRGVQGEQYF.